The rows below give T cell receptor beta chains drawn from one sample of a study of cytomegalovirus exposure and HLA in healthy donors. Clones were read by immunoSEQ multiplex PCR, and TCRdb kept only the in-frame ones, dropping some. Here the sample table reports roughly 220,000 clones. What was sequenced was PBMCs. All receptors derive from a girl aged 2 to 9 in good health and CMV-seropositive. The CDR3 runs from the conserved cysteine through the conserved F or W. D genes are given only for firm matches.

. | TRBJ2-6 | TRBV4-1 | TGCGCCAGCAGCCAGAAACCAGGGGATGGGGCCAACGTCCTGACTTTC | CASSQKPGDGANVLTF
TRBD1 | TRBJ1-1 | TRBV28 | TGTGCCAGCGGCTCAGGGGGCGCGAACACTGAAGCTTTCTTT | CASGSGGANTEAFF
. | TRBJ2-7 | TRBV5-1 | TGCGCCAGCAGCCACCCAGAGGGTGCGGCCGAGCAGTACTTC | CASSHPEGAAEQYF
. | TRBJ2-5 | TRBV21-1 | TGTGCCAGCAGCAGTTTTTTGGAGGAAGAAGAGACCCAGTACTTC | CASSSFLEEEETQYF
. | TRBJ2-1 | TRBV5-1 | TGCGCCAGCCATGAGGGAGCCATTTACAATGAGCAGTTCTTC | CASHEGAIYNEQFF
TRBD1 | TRBJ1-5 | TRBV5-1 | TGCGCCAGCAGCGAAGGGACAGGGATCAATCAGCCCCAGCATTTT | CASSEGTGINQPQHF
TRBD1 | TRBJ1-5 | TRBV27 | TGTGCCAGCAGTTCCCGGACAGGGGGCGTGAGCAATCAGCCCCAGCATTTT | CASSSRTGGVSNQPQHF
. | TRBJ2-7 | TRBV6-5 | TGTGCCAGCAGCACAGGGTTCGAGCAGTACTTC | CASSTGFEQYF
TRBD1 | TRBJ1-5 | TRBV7-2 | TGTGCCAGCAGCTTTACAGGGGGCGGTCAGCCCCAGCATTTT | CASSFTGGGQPQHF
TRBD1 | TRBJ1-1 | TRBV28 | TGTGCCAGCAGTACGGGACAGGAGAACACTGAAGCTTTCTTT | CASSTGQENTEAFF
. | TRBJ1-1 | TRBV6-7 | TGTGCCAGCAGTTACTTGTCGGTCGGGAGGGTGAACACTGAAGCTTTCTTT | CASSYLSVGRVNTEAFF
TRBD1 | TRBJ2-3 | TRBV6-5 | TGTGCCAGCAGCACGACAGGGGCTAGCACAGATACGCAGTATTTT | CASSTTGASTDTQYF
. | TRBJ2-6 | TRBV5-1 | TGCGCCAGCACCTCCTCTGGGGCCAACGTCCTGACTTTC | CASTSSGANVLTF
. | TRBJ2-7 | TRBV27 | TGTGCCAGCAGTTTCGGCCCAGAGACCTACTACGAGCAGTACTTC | CASSFGPETYYEQYF
. | TRBJ1-2 | TRBV19 | TGTGCCAGTAGTAAATCCGGACTTAATGGCTACACCTTC | CASSKSGLNGYTF
. | TRBJ2-2 | TRBV29-1 | TGCAGCGGTGGACAAACCGGGGAGCTGTTTTTT | CSGGQTGELFF
TRBD2 | TRBJ2-7 | TRBV28 | TGTGCCAGCAGTTGGTCGGGGGGTAAGAGGGCTTACGAGCAGTACTTC | CASSWSGGKRAYEQYF
. | TRBJ1-1 | TRBV30 | TGTGCCGGGGCGGCTTCACTGGGCACTGAAGCTTTCTTT | CAGAASLGTEAFF
TRBD2 | TRBJ2-7 | TRBV9 | TGTGCCAGCAGCGACCAGATAGCGGGTGAGTCCTACGAGCAGTACTTC | CASSDQIAGESYEQYF
TRBD1 | TRBJ1-2 | TRBV5-4 | TGTGCCAGCAGCATTGACATGACAGGGAGTAGTGGCTACACCTTC | CASSIDMTGSSGYTF
. | TRBJ1-4 | TRBV27 | TGTGCCAGCAGTCCCACCGGGGCGGGGAGTAATGAAAAACTGTTTTTT | CASSPTGAGSNEKLFF
TRBD1 | TRBJ1-1 | TRBV7-9 | TGTGCCAGCAGCTCTCCCGGGACAGGGTCCACTGAAGCTTTCTTT | CASSSPGTGSTEAFF
. | TRBJ1-5 | TRBV10-3 | TGTGCCATCAGTGCCGGAGACAGCAATCAGCCCCAGCATTTT | CAISAGDSNQPQHF
. | TRBJ1-5 | TRBV2 | TGTGCCAGCAGTGGCCAGGGTCCTAATCAGCCCCAGCATTTT | CASSGQGPNQPQHF
. | TRBJ2-5 | TRBV7-6 | TGTGCCAGCAGCTTAGCAGAGCCCGAGACCCAGTACTTC | CASSLAEPETQYF
. | TRBJ2-7 | TRBV25-1 | TGTGCCAGCAGTGACCTTGGGGGAGGGGGTGGTCGCTACGAGCAGTACTTC | CASSDLGGGGGRYEQYF
TRBD2 | TRBJ2-3 | TRBV9 | TGTGCCAGCAGCAGTCTAGCGGGAGGGCCGAAAGGTACGGATACGCAGTATTTT | CASSSLAGGPKGTDTQYF
TRBD2 | TRBJ2-1 | TRBV7-6 | TGTGCCAGCAGCCACGCAGCGGGAGTTTACAATGAGCAGTTCTTC | CASSHAAGVYNEQFF
. | TRBJ2-1 | TRBV5-3 | TGTGCCAGAAGGCAATCGGGGAAGCCCTACAATGAGCAGTTCTTC | CARRQSGKPYNEQFF
. | TRBJ2-7 | TRBV29-1 | TGCAGCGTTGGGCAAGCGGGCAACGAGCAGTACTTC | CSVGQAGNEQYF
TRBD1 | TRBJ2-7 | TRBV14 | TGTGCCAGCAGCCAAGCCCCCGGGACAGGGGCCTACGAGCAGTACTTC | CASSQAPGTGAYEQYF
. | TRBJ2-7 | TRBV15 | TGTGCCACCAGCAGAGCCAGGGCGCGGGAGCAGTACTTC | CATSRARAREQYF
TRBD2 | TRBJ2-1 | TRBV5-1 | TGCGCCAGCAGCTTGGCTACTAGCGGGAGCTTTTTTAATGAGCAGTTCTTC | CASSLATSGSFFNEQFF
. | TRBJ1-1 | TRBV5-6 | TGTGCCAGCAGCTTGGCAGGGGCGGGAGGCACTGAAGCTTTCTTT | CASSLAGAGGTEAFF
TRBD1 | TRBJ1-2 | TRBV29-1 | TGCAGCGGCGGTGAACGGGGACAGGGGATCCATGGCTACACCTTC | CSGGERGQGIHGYTF
. | TRBJ2-5 | TRBV9 | TGTGCCAGCAGCGTGACCGGGGGAAACCAAGAGACCCAGTACTTC | CASSVTGGNQETQYF
. | TRBJ2-1 | TRBV18 | TGTGCCAGCTCTTTCGAGGCCTCCTCATACAATGAGCAGTTCTTC | CASSFEASSYNEQFF
TRBD2 | TRBJ2-2 | TRBV5-6 | TGTGCCAGCAGCTTAGCGGGAGGGTCGAACACCGGGGAGCTGTTTTTT | CASSLAGGSNTGELFF
. | TRBJ2-2 | TRBV7-2 | TGTGCCAGCAGCCCCCGCAGCGGGGAGCTGTTTTTT | CASSPRSGELFF
TRBD1 | TRBJ1-4 | TRBV6-1 | TGTGCCAGCAGTGTCCACAGGGGGTTTAATGAAAAACTGTTTTTT | CASSVHRGFNEKLFF
TRBD2 | TRBJ2-1 | TRBV28 | TGTGCCAGCAGTTTAGCGGGACTAGCGGGAAATGAGCAGTTCTTC | CASSLAGLAGNEQFF
TRBD2 | TRBJ2-1 | TRBV5-1 | TGCGCCAGCAGCTTGGATATAAGGCTTGGAAGCGGGGGAATTGGTGAGCAGTTCTTC | CASSLDIRLGSGGIGEQFF
. | TRBJ2-3 | TRBV15 | TGTGCCACCGCAACTTCGGACTCCAGGGGTACGCAGTATTTT | CATATSDSRGTQYF